The 4 T cell receptor beta chains in this list originate from one sample, sequenced in a study of T cell responses to AZD1222 COVID-19 vaccine. Here immunoSEQ multiplex PCR was the method, and the copy in TCRdb shows in-frame clones only, minus some. The sample holds 65,000 to 95,000 clones, approximately 80% seen once. This sample comprised peripheral blood, obtained on day 0 of AZD1222 vaccination. The source of these receptors is an adult in good health.

V is TRBV2 and J is TRBJ2-3; 7 nucleotides line up with TRBD1. The CDR3 is 16 amino acids. The V gene end was trimmed by 4 bases and the J gene end by 3 bases; junction bases not matched to a gene: 10. CDR1 is SNHLY and CDR2 is FYNNEI in the germline V gene. CDR3 bases: TGTGCCAGCAGTGCTCGGTCCTGGACAGGAACAGATACGCAGTATTTT. Translating it yields CASSARSWTGTDTQYF.

This clone was counted a few times. The chain couples TRBV4-1 to TRBJ2-2, with 8 bases aligning to TRBD2. The CDR3 loop spans 16 amino acids. Germline V gene lookup returns CDR1 MGHRA and CDR2 YSYEKL. V shed 4 bases and J 3 bases; nucleotides not matched to a gene: 7. The CDR3, as DNA: TGCGCCAGCAGCCCCACCCGGGGGGGGTACACCGGGGAGCTGTTTTTT. It encodes CASSPTRGGYTGELFF.

The chain links TRBV7-2 to TRBJ1-4, with TRBD1 identical over 7 bases. The CDR3 has 15 residues. With 5 bases clipped from V and 5 bases from J, the junction kept 8 bases outside the gene matches. Germline V gives CDR1 SGHTA, CDR2 FQGNSA. The DNA for the CDR3 is TGTGCCAGCAGCCTAAACAGGGGAGGGAATGAAAAACTGTTTTTT. This gives the protein CASSLNRGGNEKLFF.

The chain recombines TRBV2 with TRBJ2-1; the D is unclear. The CDR3 runs 13 residues. CDR1 and CDR2 (germline): SNHLY, FYNNEI. The ends were cut back, 7 bases at V and 8 bases at J, with 15 bases in the middle. The chain's CDR3 is CASTIYSVDEQFF. DNA for the CDR3: TGTGCCAGCACAATTTATTCGGTCGATGAGCAGTTCTTC.